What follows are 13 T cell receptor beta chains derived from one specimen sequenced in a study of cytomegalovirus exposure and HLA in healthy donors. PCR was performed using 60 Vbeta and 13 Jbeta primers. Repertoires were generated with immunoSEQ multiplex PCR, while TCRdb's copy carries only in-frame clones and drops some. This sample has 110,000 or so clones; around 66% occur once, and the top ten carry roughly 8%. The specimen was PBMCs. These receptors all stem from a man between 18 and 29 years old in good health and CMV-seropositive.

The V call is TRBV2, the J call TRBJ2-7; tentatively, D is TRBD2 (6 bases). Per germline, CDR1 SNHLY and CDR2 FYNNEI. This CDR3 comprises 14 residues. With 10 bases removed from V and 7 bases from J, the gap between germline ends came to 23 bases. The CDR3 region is CATSNGGIFGEQYF. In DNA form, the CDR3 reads TGTGCCACCTCAAATGGGGGGATCTTTGGGGAGCAGTACTTC.

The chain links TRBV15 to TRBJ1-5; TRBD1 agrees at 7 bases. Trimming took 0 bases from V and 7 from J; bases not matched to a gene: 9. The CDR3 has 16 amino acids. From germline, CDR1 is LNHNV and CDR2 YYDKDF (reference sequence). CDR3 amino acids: CATSRDPRGRNQPQHF. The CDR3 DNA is TGTGCCACCAGCAGAGATCCCAGGGGGAGGAACCAGCCCCAGCATTTT. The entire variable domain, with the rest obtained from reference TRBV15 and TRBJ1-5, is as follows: DAMVIQNPRYQVTQFGKPVTLSCSQTLNHNVMYWYQQKSSQAPKLLFHYYDKDFNNEADTPDNFQSRRPNTSFCFLDIRSPGLGDTAMYLCATSRDPRGRNQPQHFGDGTRLSIL.

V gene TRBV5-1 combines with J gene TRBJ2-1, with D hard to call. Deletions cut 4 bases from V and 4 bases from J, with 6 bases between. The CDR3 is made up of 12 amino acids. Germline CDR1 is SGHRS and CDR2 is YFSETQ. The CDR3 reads CASSADYNEQFF. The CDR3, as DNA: TGCGCCAGCAGCGCGGATTACAATGAGCAGTTCTTC.

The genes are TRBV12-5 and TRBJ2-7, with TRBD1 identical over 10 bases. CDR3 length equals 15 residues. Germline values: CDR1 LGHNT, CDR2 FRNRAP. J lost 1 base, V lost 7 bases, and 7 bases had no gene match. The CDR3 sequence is CASAWTGGPSYEQYF. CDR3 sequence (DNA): TGTGCTAGTGCCTGGACAGGGGGACCTTCCTACGAGCAGTACTTC. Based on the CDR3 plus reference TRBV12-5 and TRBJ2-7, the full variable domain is DARVTQTPRHKVTEMGQEVTMRCQPILGHNTVFWYRQTMMQGLELLAYFRNRAPLDDSGMPKDRFSAEMPDATLATLKIQPSEPRDSAVYFCASAWTGGPSYEQYFGPGTRLTVT.

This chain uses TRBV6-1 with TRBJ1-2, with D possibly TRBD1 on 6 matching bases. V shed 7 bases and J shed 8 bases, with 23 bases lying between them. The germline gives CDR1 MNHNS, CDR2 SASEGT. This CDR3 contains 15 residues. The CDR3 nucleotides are TGTGCCAGCAAATCATTAGAACAGGGACCCGGAGGCTACACCTTC. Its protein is CASKSLEQGPGGYTF.

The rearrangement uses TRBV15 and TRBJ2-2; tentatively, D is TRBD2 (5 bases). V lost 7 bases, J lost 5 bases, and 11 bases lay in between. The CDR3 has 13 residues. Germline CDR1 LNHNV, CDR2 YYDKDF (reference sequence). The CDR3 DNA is TGTGCCACCACCCGGGAATATACCGGGGAGCTGTTTTTT. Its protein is CATTREYTGELFF.

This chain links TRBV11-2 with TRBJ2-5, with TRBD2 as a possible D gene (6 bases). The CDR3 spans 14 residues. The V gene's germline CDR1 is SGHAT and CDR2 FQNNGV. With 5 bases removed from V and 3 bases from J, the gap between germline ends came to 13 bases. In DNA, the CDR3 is TGTGCCAGCAGCAATTTCTGGGGGGAAGAGACCCAGTACTTC. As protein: CASSNFWGEETQYF. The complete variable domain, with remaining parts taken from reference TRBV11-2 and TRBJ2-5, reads EAGVAQSPRYKIIEKRQSVAFWCNPISGHATLYWYQQILGQGPKLLIQFQNNGVVDDSQLPKDRFSAERLKGVDSTLKIQPAKLEDSAVYLCASSNFWGEETQYFGPGTRLLVL.

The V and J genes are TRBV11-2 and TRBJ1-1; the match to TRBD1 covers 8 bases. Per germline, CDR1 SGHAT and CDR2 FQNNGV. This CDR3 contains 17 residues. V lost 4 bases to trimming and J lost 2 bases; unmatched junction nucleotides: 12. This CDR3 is CASSYKTGGGTNTEAFF. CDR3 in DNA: TGTGCCAGCAGCTACAAAACAGGGGGTGGTACAAACACTGAAGCTTTCTTT.

This CDR3 is CASSLQDLNTGELFF. In DNA, the CDR3 is TGTGCCAGCAGCCTACAGGATCTGAACACCGGGGAGCTGTTTTTT. The gene calls are TRBV2 and TRBJ2-2, with D perhaps matching TRBD1 (5 bases). Germline V gene lookup returns CDR1 SNHLY and CDR2 FYNNEI. Deletions cut 6 bases from V and 1 base from J, with 12 bases between. This CDR3 spans 15 amino acids.

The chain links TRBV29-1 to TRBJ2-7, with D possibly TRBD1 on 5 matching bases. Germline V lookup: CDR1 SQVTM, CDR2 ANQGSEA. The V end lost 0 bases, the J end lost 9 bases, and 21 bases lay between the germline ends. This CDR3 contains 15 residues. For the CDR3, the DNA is TGCAGCGTTGAAGATCTCGACAGTACACTTCCACGGCAGTACTTC. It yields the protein CSVEDLDSTLPRQYF.

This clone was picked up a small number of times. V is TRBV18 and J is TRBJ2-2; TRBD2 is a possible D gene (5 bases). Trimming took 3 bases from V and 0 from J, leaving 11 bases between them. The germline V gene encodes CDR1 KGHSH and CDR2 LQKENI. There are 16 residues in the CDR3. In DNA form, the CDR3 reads TGTGCCAGCTCACCCCTGGAGGAAACGAACACCGGGGAGCTGTTTTTT. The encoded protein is CASSPLEETNTGELFF.

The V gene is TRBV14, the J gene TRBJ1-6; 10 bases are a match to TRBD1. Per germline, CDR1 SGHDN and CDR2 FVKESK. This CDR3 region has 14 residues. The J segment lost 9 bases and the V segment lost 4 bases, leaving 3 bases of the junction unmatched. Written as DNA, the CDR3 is TGTGCCAGCAGCCGCTGGACAGGGGGTTCACCCCTCCACTTT. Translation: CASSRWTGGSPLHF.

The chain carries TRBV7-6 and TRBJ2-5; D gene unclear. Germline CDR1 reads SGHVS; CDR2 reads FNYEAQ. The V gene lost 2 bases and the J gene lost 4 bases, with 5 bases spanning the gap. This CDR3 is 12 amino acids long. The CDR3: CASSLFRETQYF. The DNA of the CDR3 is TGTGCCAGCAGCTTATTTAGAGAGACCCAGTACTTC.